The present entry profiles one T cell receptor (beta chain) with its context. The sample is drawn from a study of blood T cell repertoires in COVID-19. Generated by immunoSEQ multiplex PCR, the TCRdb table keeps only in-frame clones and is missing some. The top ten hold more than 4.5% of the sample, which has fewer than 250,000 clones, under 90% seen once. This CDR3 is built from 15 residues. Germline CDR1 reads SGHNT; CDR2 reads YENEEA. V lost 5 bases and J lost 0, with 10 bases in between. The study drew participants aged about 18 to 89 years from roughly 25 US areas. Participants' reported clinical history set cohort assignment. Someone with COVID-19 had been met by exposed participants within 2 weeks before study entry.

Specimen: PBMCs or T cells enriched from blood (not recorded which). This receptor was taken from a woman between 45 and 60 years old who had been exposed to COVID-19. This chain connects TRBV11-3 to TRBJ2-2; the D gene is possibly TRBD1 (5 bases). The CDR3 nucleotides are TGTGCCAGCAGCAAAACAGGCGCGAACACCGGGGAGCTGTTTTTT. This codes for CASSKTGANTGELFF.